Shown below are 17 T cell receptor beta chains from a single sample sequenced in a study of cytomegalovirus exposure and HLA in healthy donors. Researchers ran the PCR with 60 Vbeta and 13 Jbeta primers. Sequenced by immunoSEQ multiplex PCR; TCRdb stores in-frame clones only, minus some. The data contain roughly 99,000 clones, about 80% of them singletons. The sequenced material came from PBMCs. The receptors here all came from a man under 40 in good health and CMV-seropositive.

V usage is TRBV7-9 and J usage is TRBJ1-2; 12 bases fit TRBD1. This CDR3 comprises 16 residues. CDR1 and CDR2 (germline): SEHNR, FQNEAQ (reference sequence). The trim removed 5 bases at V and 7 bases at J, leaving 11 bases unmatched. The CDR3: CASSGRTGQGAGGYTF. CDR3 nucleotides: TGTGCCAGCAGCGGTAGAACGGGACAGGGGGCCGGTGGCTACACCTTC.

This chain links TRBV7-2 with TRBJ2-7; 8 bases align to TRBD1. V was pared by 5 bases and J by 5 bases, with 8 bases of the junction left unmatched. The CDR3 is 14 amino acids. Germline V CDR1 and CDR2: SGHTA, FQGNSA. The CDR3 spells CASSKPDRVHEQYF. The CDR3 DNA is TGTGCCAGCAGCAAGCCGGACAGGGTCCACGAGCAGTACTTC.

The chain uses TRBV2 and TRBJ2-2, with D tentatively TRBD2 (6 bases). Trimming removed 4 bases from V and 1 base from J, with 13 bases in between. The length of the CDR3 is 16 residues. Germline loops: CDR1 SNHLY, CDR2 FYNNEI. The CDR3 sequence is CASSGDGGKNTGELFF. The DNA for the CDR3 is TGTGCCAGCAGTGGCGACGGAGGGAAGAACACCGGGGAGCTGTTTTTT.

This clone showed up just once. The chain combines TRBV10-2 with TRBJ2-1; 11 bases fit TRBD2. CDR1 is WSHSY and CDR2 is SAAADI in the germline V gene. The length of the CDR3 is 13 residues. The V and J ends lost 3 bases and 10 bases, in that order; junction bases with no gene match: 2. The CDR3 spells CASSDTSGGEQFF. As DNA, the CDR3 is TGCGCCAGCAGTGACACTAGCGGGGGAGAGCAGTTCTTC.

This clone was observed a few times. This sequence joins TRBV7-9 and TRBJ1-1; D remains unclear. This CDR3 region has 12 residues. CDR1 and CDR2 from the germline V gene are SEHNR and FQNEAQ (reference sequence). V was shortened by 2 bases and J by 12 bases, with 13 bases between the two germline ends. CDR3 nucleotides: TGTGCCAGCAGCTTAATCCCCTACGAGTCTTTCTTT. Translating it yields CASSLIPYESFF.

This chain uses TRBV2 with TRBJ2-7; possible D gene TRBD1, 5 bases. V gave up 11 bases and J gave up 0 bases, with 14 bases separating them. CDR1 is SNHLY, CDR2 FYNNEI, per germline. This CDR3 is built from 13 residues. The CDR3 sequence: CAGQGLSSYEQYF. Written as DNA, the CDR3 is TGTGCCGGGCAGGGCCTCAGCTCCTACGAGCAGTACTTC.

The chain has TRBV10-3 and TRBJ2-7; 13 bases line up with TRBD2. The CDR3 length is 14 residues. V shed 10 bases and J 5 bases; nucleotides not matched to a gene: 8. In germline, CDR1 is ENHRY, CDR2 SYGVKD. The CDR3 sequence: CATQGTSGAHEQYF. The CDR3 DNA sequence: TGTGCCACCCAGGGGACTAGCGGGGCTCACGAGCAGTACTTC.

This CDR3 reads CASRGRGGSSYNEQFF. The CDR3 nucleotides read TGTGCCAGCAGGGGTAGAGGCGGGAGCTCCTACAATGAGCAGTTCTTC. The chain combines TRBV2 with TRBJ2-1; 7 nucleotides align to TRBD2. V lost 6 bases and J lost 0; bases outside the gene matches: 8. CDR1 and CDR2 (germline): SNHLY, FYNNEI. The length of the CDR3 is 16 residues.

This chain connects TRBV5-1 to TRBJ2-5, with TRBD1 matching 7 bases. The J call may be incorrect, as the DNA end agrees better with TRBJ2-7. The length of the CDR3 is 13 residues. Germline V gene data show CDR1 as SGHRS and CDR2 as YFSETQ. The CDR3 protein is CASSVGQTYEQYF. CDR3 bases: TGCGCCAGCAGCGTGGGACAGACTTACGAGCAGTACTTC.

The table lists this clone with a count of one. The chain uses TRBV7-9 and TRBJ1-1; the D gene is possibly TRBD1 (6 bases). The germline V gene encodes CDR1 SEHNR and CDR2 FQNEAQ (reference sequence). V was trimmed by 1 base and J by 8 bases, leaving 11 bases between them. The CDR3 consists of 13 residues. The CDR3 bases are TGTGCCAGCAGCTTAGGACAGGTCGGGGAAGCTTTCTTT. It is translated as CASSLGQVGEAFF.

V gene TRBV7-6 combines with J gene TRBJ1-1, with D tentatively TRBD1 (6 bases). Germline V gene data show CDR1 as SGHVS and CDR2 as FNYEAQ. CDR3 length equals 15 residues. V gave up 6 bases and J gave up 5 bases, with 19 bases separating them. The CDR3 region is CASSRDRSEKTEAFF. CDR3 nucleotide sequence: TGTGCCAGCAGTAGAGACAGGAGTGAAAAAACTGAAGCTTTCTTT.

This chain links TRBV28 with TRBJ1-1; 7 nucleotides match TRBD1. V lost 8 bases to trimming and J lost 0 bases; unmatched junction nucleotides: 6. The CDR3 extends over 14 amino acids. Germline-derived CDR1 and CDR2 are MDHEN and SYDVKM. The CDR3 sequence: CASVLQGMNTEAFF. CDR3 nucleotide sequence: TGTGCCAGCGTCCTACAGGGGATGAACACTGAAGCTTTCTTT. Complete variable domain (other parts from reference TRBV28 and TRBJ1-1): DVKVTQSSRYLVKRTGEKVFLECVQDMDHENMFWYRQDPGLGLRLIYFSYDVKMKEKGDIPEGYSVSREKKERFSLILESASTNQTSMYLCASVLQGMNTEAFFGQGTRLTVV.

This clone was seen a single time. V gene TRBV30 combines with J gene TRBJ2-7; D possibly corresponds to TRBD2 (5 bases). This CDR3 spans 13 amino acids. From germline, CDR1 is GTSNPN and CDR2 SVGIG (reference sequence). The V and J ends lost 1 base and 6 bases respectively, with 13 bases between them. CDR3 amino acids: CAWSALARGEQYF. CDR3 coding DNA: TGTGCCTGGAGTGCTTTAGCGAGAGGCGAGCAGTACTTC.

This sequence joins TRBV27 and TRBJ2-7, with a weak D call TRBD1 (5 bases). CDR3 length: 13 residues. V lost 2 bases and J 2 bases, leaving 7 bases between the germline ends. Germline assignment: CDR1 MNHEY and CDR2 SMNVEV (reference sequence). CDR3 in DNA: TGTGCCAGCAGTTTAACAGGAGCCTACGAGCAGTACTTC. Its protein product is CASSLTGAYEQYF.

The rearrangement uses TRBV11-3 and TRBJ2-2, with D maybe TRBD1 (5 bases). Germline CDR1 reads SGHNT; CDR2 reads YENEEA. Trimming pared 0 bases from V and 4 bases from J, leaving 15 bases between. CDR3 length: 17 residues. Here the CDR3 reads CASSLDIGAPTTGELFF. CDR3 DNA: TGTGCCAGCAGCTTAGATATAGGGGCGCCGACCACCGGGGAGCTGTTTTTT.

This chain uses TRBV5-1 with TRBJ1-2; no reliable D call. The CDR3 runs to 12 residues. V was shortened by 0 bases and J by 8 bases, with 8 bases between the two germline ends. Germline lookup yields CDR1 SGHRS and CDR2 YFSETQ. The CDR3 is CASSLAGEGYTF. CDR3 bases: TGCGCCAGCAGCTTGGCCGGGGAAGGCTACACCTTC. The whole variable domain, remainder taken from reference TRBV5-1 and TRBJ1-2, is KAGVTQTPRYLIKTRGQQVTLSCSPISGHRSVSWYQQTPGQGLQFLFEYFSETQRNKGNFPGRFSGRQFSNSRSEMNVSTLELGDSALYLCASSLAGEGYTFGSGTRLTVV.

Of note for this clone: This sample includes further DNA sequences coding for the same CDR3. This chain connects TRBV5-1 to TRBJ2-5; 10 positions agree with TRBD1. From germline, CDR1 is SGHRS and CDR2 YFSETQ. This CDR3 region has 16 residues. With V trimmed by 5 bases and J by 1 base, 8 bases remained unmatched. Here the CDR3 reads CASSRQGATLQETQYF. DNA of the CDR3: TGCGCCAGCAGTAGACAGGGGGCGACCCTCCAAGAGACCCAGTACTTC.